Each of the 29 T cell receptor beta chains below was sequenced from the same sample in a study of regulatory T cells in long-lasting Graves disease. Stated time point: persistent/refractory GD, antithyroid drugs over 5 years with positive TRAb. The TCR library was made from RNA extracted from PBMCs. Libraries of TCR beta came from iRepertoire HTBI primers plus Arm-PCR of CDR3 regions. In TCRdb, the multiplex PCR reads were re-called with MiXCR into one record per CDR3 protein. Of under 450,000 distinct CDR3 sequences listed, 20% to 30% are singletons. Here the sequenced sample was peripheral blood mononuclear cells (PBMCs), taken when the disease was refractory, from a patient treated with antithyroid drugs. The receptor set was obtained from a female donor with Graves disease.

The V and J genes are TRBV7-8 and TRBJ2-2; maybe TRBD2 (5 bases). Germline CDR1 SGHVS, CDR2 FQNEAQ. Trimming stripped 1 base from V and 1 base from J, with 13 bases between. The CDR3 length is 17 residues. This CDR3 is CASSLVTGGVNTGELFF. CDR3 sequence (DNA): TGTGCCAGCAGCTTAGTAACCGGAGGAGTGAACACCGGGGAGCTGTTTTTT. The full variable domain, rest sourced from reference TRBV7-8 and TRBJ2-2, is GAGVSQSPRYKVAKRGQDVALRCDPISGHVSLFWYQQALGQGPEFLTYFQNEAQLDKSGLPSDRFFAERPEGSVSTLKIQRTQQEDSAVYLCASSLVTGGVNTGELFFGEGSRLTVL.

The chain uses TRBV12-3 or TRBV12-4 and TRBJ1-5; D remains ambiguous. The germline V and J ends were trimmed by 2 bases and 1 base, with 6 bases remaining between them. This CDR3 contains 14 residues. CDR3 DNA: TGTGCCAGCAGTTTATTCGTGAGCAATCAGCCCCAGCATTTT. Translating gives CASSLFVSNQPQHF.

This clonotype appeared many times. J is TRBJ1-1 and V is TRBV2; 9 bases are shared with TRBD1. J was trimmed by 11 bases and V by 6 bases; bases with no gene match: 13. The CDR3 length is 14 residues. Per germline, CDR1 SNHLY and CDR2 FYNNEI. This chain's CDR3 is CASREIRDRVKAFF. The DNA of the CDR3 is TGTGCCAGCAGGGAAATCCGGGACAGGGTGAAGGCTTTCTTT.

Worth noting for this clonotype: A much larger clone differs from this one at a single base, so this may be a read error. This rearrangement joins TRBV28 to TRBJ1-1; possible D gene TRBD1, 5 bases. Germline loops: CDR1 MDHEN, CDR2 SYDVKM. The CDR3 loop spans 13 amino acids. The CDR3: CAGSLLGVTEAFF. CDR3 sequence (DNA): TGTGCCGGCAGTCTCCTGGGGGTCACTGAAGCTTTCTTT.

The DNA of the CDR3 is TGCAGTGCTAGATTTGGGGGTATCACAGATACGCAGTATTTT. Its translation: CSARFGGITDTQYF. This rearrangement joins TRBV20-1 to TRBJ2-3; either TRBD1 or TRBD2 may fit D (5 bases each). The germline gives CDR1 DFQATT, CDR2 SNEGSKA (reference sequence). The CDR3 extends over 14 amino acids. The V end lost 2 bases, the J end lost 2 bases, and 11 bases lay between the germline ends.

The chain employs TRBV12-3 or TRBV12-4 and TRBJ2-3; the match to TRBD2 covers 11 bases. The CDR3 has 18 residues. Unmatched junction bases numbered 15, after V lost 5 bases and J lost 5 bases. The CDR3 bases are TGTGCCAGCAGTCCGGGCGAGAGACTAGCGGGATTTGGAGATACGCAGTATTTT. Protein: CASSPGERLAGFGDTQYF.

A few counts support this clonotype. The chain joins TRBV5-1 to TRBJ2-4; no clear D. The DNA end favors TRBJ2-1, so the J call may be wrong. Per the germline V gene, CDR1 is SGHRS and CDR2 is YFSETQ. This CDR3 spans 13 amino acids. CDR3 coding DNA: TGCGCCAGCAGCTTGTTGAAGGAATCTGAGCAGTTCTTC. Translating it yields CASSLLKESEQFF.

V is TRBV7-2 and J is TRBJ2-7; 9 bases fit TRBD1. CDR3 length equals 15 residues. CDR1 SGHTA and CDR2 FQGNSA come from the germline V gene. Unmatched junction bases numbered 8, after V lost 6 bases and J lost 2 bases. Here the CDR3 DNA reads TGTGCCAGCAGGTTGGGGACAGGGATAGCCTACGAGCAGTACTTC. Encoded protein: CASRLGTGIAYEQYF.

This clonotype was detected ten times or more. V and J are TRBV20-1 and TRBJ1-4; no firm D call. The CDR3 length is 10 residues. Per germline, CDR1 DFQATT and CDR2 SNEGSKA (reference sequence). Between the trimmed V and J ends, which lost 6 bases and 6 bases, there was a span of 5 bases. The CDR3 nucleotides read TGCAGTGCACCGTATGAAAAACTGTTTTTT. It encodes CSAPYEKLFF.

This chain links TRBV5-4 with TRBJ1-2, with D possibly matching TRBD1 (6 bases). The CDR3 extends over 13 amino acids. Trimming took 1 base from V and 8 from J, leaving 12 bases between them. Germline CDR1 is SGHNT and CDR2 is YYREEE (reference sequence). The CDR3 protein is CASSLRRGFGYTF. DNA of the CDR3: TGTGCCAGCAGCTTGAGAAGGGGGTTCGGCTACACCTTC.

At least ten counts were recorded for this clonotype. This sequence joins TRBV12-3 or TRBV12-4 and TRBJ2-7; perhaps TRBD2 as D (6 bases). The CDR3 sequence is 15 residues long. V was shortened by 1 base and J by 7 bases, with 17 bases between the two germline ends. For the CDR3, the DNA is TGTGCCAGCAGTTTAGAGGGCTTGGCAGGGAGGGAGCAGTACTTC. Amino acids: CASSLEGLAGREQYF.

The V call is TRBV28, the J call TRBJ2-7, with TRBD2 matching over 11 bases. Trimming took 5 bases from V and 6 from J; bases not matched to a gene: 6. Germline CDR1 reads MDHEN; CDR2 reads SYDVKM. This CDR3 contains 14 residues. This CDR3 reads CASSTTSGRSEQYF. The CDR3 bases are TGTGCCAGCAGTACAACTAGCGGGAGAAGCGAGCAGTACTTC.

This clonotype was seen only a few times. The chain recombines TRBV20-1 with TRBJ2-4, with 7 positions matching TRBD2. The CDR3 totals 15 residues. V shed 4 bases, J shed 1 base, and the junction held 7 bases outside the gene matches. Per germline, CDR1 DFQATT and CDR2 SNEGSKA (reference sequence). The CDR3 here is CSAIGGRQAKNIQYF. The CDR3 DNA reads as TGCAGTGCTATTGGCGGGAGACAGGCCAAAAACATTCAGTACTTC.

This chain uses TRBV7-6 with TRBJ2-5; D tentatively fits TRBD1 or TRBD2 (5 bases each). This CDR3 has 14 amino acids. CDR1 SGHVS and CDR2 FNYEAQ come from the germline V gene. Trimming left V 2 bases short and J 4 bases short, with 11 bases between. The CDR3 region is CASSLSSGAETQYF. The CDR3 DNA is TGTGCCAGCAGCTTATCATCCGGGGCAGAGACCCAGTACTTC.

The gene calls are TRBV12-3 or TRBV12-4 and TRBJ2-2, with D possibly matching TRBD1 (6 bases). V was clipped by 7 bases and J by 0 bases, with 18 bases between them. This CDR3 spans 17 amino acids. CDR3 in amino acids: CASTPIMAGANTGELFF. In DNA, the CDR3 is TGTGCCAGCACCCCTATTATGGCAGGGGCGAACACCGGGGAGCTGTTTTTT.

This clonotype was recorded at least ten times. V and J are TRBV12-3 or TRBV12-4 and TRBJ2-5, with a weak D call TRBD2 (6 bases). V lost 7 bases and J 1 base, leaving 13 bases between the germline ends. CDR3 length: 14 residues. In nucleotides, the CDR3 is TGTGCCAGCACCCGGGGCGGGGCCCAAGAGACCCAGTACTTC. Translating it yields CASTRGGAQETQYF.

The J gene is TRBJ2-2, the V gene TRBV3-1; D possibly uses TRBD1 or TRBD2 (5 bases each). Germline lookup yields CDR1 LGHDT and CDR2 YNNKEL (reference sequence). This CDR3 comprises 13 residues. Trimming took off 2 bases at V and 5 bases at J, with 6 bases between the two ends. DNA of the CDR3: TGTGCCAGCAGCCAATGGGGGACCGGGGAGCTGTTTTTT. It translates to CASSQWGTGELFF.

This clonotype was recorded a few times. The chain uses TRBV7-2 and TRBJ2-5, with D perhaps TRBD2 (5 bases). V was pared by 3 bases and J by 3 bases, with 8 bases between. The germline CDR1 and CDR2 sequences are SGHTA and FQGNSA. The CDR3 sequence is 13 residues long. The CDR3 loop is CASSFTGEETQYF. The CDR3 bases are TGTGCCAGCAGCTTTACCGGGGAAGAGACCCAGTACTTC.

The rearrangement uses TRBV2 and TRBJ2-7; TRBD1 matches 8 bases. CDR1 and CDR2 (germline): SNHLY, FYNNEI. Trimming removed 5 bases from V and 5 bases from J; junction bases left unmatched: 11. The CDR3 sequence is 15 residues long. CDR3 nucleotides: TGTGCCAGCAGTATTCAATCAGGGGGCTTCGACGAGCAGTACTTC. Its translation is CASSIQSGGFDEQYF.

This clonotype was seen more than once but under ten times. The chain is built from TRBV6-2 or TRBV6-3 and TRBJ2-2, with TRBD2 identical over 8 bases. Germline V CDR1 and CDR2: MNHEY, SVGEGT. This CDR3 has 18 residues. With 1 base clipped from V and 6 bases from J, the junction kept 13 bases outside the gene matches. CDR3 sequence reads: CASSYFPGSGRFSGELFF. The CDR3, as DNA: TGTGCCAGCAGTTACTTCCCAGGGAGCGGGAGATTTTCCGGGGAGCTGTTTTTT.

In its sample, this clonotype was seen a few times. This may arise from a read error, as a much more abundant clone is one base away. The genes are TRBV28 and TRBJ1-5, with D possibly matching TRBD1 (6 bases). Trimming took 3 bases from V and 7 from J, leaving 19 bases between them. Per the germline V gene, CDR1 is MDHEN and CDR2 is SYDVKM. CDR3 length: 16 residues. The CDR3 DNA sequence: TGTGCCAGCAGTTTGATGTATGATGAGGGGGGACAGCCCCAGCATTTT. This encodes CASSLMYDEGGQPQHF.

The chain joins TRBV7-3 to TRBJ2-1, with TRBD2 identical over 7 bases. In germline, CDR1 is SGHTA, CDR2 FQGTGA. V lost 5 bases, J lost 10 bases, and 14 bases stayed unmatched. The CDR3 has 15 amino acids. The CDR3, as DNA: TGTGCCAGCAGCACCAGCGGGGAGCGTCCCTCGGAGCAGTTCTTC. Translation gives CASSTSGERPSEQFF.

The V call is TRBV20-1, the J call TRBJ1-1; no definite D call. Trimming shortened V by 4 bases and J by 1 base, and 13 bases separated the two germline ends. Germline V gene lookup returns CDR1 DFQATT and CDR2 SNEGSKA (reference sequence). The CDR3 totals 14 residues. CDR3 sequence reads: CSANGPYSNTEAFF. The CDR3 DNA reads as TGCAGTGCTAACGGGCCCTATTCGAACACTGAAGCTTTCTTT.

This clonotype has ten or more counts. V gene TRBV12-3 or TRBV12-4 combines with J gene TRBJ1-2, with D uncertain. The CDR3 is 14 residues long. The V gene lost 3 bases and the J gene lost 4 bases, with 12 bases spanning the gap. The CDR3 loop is CASSFETRGYGYTF. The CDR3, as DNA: TGTGCCAGCAGTTTCGAGACCCGGGGCTATGGCTACACCTTC.

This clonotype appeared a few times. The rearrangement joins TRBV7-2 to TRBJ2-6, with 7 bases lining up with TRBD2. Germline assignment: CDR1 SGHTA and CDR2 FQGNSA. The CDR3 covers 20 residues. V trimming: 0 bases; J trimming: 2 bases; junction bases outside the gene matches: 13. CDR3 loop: CASSLALRASGKPGANVLTF. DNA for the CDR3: TGTGCCAGCAGCTTAGCGCTAAGAGCGAGCGGGAAACCTGGGGCCAACGTCCTGACTTTC.

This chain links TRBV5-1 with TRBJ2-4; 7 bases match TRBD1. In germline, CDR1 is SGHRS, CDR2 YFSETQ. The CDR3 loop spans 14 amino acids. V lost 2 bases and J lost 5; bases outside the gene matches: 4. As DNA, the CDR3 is TGCGCCAGCAGCTTCAGACAGGGTGAAAACATTCAGTACTTC. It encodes CASSFRQGENIQYF. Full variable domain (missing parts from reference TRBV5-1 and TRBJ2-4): KAGVTQTPRYLIKTRGQQVTLSCSPISGHRSVSWYQQTPGQGLQFLFEYFSETQRNKGNFPGRFSGRQFSNSRSEMNVSTLELGDSALYLCASSFRQGENIQYFGAGTRLSVL.

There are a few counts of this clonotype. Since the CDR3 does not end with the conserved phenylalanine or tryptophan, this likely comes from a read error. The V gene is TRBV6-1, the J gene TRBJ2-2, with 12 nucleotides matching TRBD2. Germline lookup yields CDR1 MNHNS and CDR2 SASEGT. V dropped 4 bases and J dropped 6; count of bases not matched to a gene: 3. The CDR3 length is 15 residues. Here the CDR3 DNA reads TGTGCCAGCAGTGCGACTAGCGGGAGCCCCGGGGAGCTGTTTGTT. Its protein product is CASSATSGSPGELFV.

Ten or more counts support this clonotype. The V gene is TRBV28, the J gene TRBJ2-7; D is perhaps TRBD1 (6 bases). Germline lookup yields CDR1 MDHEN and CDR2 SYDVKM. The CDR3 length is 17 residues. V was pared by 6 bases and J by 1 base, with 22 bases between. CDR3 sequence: CASRPSPDRIQSYEQYF. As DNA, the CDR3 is TGTGCCAGCAGACCCTCCCCCGACAGGATTCAGTCCTACGAGCAGTACTTC.

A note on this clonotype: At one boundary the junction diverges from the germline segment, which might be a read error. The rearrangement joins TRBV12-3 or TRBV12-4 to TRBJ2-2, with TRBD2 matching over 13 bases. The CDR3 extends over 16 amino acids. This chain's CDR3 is CACRLGLAGAGGELFF. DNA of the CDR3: TGTGCCTGCAGATTAGGACTAGCGGGAGCGGGCGGGGAGCTGTTTTTT.